This entry describes one T cell receptor beta chain. Its antigen is unidentified. Combining a sample-barcoded 5' primer with a J-beta primer mix, a second PCR ran for about 7 to 11 cycles. TCRdb re-analysed the 5' RACE reads in MiXCR, keeping a single row per CDR3 protein. The sample has approximately 800,000 distinct CDR3 sequences; roughly 56% are singletons. This sample is part of a study of blood T cells in healthy people across ages. Turning to the study itself: Per two T cells, template switching captured roughly one barcoded beta molecule.

Findings and limits, study-wide: Greater diversity and more naive CD4+ cells were seen in long-lived donors than in aged donors.

This sequence was found in a man aged 35 to 55 in good health. Sequencing input: blood.

The CDR3 sequence: CASSSADSTDTQYF. CDR3 DNA sequence: TGTGCCAGCAGCTCCGCGGATTCCACAGATACGCAGTATTTT. This chain connects TRBV5-4 to TRBJ2-3; D call uncertain. Germline CDR1 and CDR2: SGHNT and YYREEE (reference sequence). V dropped 3 bases and J dropped 2 bases, with 10 bases sitting between them. The CDR3 contains 14 residues.